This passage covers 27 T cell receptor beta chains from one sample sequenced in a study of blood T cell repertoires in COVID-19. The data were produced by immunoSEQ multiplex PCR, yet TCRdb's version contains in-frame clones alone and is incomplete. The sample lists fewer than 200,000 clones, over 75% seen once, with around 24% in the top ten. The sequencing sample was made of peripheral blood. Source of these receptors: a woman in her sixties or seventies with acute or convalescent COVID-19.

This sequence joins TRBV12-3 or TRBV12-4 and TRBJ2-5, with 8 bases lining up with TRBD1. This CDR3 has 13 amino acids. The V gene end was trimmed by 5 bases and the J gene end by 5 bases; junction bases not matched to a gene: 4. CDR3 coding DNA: TGTGCCAGCAGTATGGACAGGGCCGAGACCCAGTACTTC. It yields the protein CASSMDRAETQYF.

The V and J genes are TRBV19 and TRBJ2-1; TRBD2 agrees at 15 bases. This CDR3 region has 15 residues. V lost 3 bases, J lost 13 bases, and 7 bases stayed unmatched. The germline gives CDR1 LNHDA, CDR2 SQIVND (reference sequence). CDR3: CASSISGLAGGRQFF. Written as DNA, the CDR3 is TGTGCCAGTAGTATTTCGGGACTAGCGGGAGGTCGTCAGTTCTTC.

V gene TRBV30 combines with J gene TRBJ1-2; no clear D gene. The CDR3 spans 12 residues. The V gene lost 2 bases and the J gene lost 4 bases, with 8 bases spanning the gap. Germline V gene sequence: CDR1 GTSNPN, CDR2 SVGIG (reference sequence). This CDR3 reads CAWSPAVYGYTF. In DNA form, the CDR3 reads TGTGCCTGGAGTCCGGCGGTCTATGGCTACACCTTC.

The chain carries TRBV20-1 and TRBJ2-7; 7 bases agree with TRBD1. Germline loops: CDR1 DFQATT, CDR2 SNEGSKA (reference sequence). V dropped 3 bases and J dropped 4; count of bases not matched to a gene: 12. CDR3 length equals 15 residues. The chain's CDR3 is CSASYPTGSGYEQYF. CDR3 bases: TGCAGTGCTAGTTACCCGACAGGGTCAGGGTACGAGCAGTACTTC.

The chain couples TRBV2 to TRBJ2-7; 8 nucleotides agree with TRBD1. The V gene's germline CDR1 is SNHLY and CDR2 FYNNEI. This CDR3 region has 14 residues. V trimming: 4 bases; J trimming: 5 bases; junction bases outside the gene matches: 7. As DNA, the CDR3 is TGTGCCAGCAGTGTGTCAGGGGGCTTCAACGAGCAGTACTTC. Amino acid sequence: CASSVSGGFNEQYF. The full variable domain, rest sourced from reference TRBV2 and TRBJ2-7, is EPEVTQTPSHQVTQMGQEVILRCVPISNHLYFYWYRQILGQKVEFLVSFYNNEISEKSEIFDDQFSVERPDGSNFTLKIRSTKLEDSAMYFCASSVSGGFNEQYFGPGTRLTVT.

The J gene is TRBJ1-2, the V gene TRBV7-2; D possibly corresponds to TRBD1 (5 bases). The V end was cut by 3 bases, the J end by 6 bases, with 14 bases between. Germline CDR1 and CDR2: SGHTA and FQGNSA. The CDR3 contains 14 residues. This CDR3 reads CASSFSSQGNGYTF. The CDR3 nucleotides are TGTGCCAGCAGCTTTAGTAGCCAGGGAAATGGCTACACCTTC.

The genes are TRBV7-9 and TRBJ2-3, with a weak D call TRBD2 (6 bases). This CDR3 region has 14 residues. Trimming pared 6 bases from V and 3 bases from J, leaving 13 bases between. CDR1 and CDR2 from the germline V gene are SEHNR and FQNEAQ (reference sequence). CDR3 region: CASSSGGRTDTQYF. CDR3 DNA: TGTGCCAGCAGTTCCGGGGGTCGAACAGATACGCAGTATTTT.

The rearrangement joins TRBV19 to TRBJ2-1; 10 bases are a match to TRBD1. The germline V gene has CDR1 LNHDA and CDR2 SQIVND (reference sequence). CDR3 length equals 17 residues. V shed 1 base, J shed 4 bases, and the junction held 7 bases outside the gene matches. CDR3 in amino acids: CASSIGRDRGLYNEQFF. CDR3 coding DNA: TGTGCCAGTAGTATAGGCCGGGACAGGGGTCTTTACAATGAGCAGTTCTTC.

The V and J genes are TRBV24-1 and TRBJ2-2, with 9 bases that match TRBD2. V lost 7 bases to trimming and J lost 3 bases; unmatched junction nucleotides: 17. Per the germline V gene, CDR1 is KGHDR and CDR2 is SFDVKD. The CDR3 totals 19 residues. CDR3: CATSDRRGSGSFDTGELFF. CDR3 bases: TGTGCCACCAGCGACCGTCGGGGTAGCGGGAGTTTTGACACCGGGGAGCTGTTTTTT.

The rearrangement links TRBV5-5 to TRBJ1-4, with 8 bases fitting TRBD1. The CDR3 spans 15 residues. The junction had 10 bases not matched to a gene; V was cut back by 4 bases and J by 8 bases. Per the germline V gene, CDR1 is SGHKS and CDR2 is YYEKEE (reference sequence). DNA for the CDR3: TGTGCCAGCAGCCAAGAGACAGGGGAGGACGAAAAACTGTTTTTT. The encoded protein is CASSQETGEDEKLFF.

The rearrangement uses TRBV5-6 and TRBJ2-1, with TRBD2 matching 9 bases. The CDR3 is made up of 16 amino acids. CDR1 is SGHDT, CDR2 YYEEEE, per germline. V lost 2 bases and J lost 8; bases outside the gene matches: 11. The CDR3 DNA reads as TGTGCCAGCAGCTTACCGGGACTAGCCGGACCCCATGAGCAGTTCTTC. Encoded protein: CASSLPGLAGPHEQFF.

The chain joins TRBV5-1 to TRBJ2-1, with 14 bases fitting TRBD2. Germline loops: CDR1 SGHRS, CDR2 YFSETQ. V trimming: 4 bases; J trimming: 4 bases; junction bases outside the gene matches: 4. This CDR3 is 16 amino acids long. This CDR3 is CASSHGTSGGYNEQFF. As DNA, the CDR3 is TGCGCCAGCAGCCACGGGACTAGCGGGGGATACAATGAGCAGTTCTTC.

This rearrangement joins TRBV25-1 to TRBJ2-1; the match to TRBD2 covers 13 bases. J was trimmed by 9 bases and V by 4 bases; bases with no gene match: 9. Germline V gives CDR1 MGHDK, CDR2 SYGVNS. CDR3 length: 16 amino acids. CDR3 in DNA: TGTGCCAGCAGTGGTCCCACTAGCGGGAGGGCGGCTGAGCAGTTCTTC. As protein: CASSGPTSGRAAEQFF.

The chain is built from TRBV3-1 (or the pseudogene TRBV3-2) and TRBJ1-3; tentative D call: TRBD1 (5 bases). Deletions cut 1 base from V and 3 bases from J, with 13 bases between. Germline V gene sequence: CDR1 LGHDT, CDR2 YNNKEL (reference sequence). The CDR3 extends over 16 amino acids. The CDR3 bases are TGTGCCAGCAGCCAAGCCCCTGGAGGGGTTGGAAACACCATATATTTT. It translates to CASSQAPGGVGNTIYF.

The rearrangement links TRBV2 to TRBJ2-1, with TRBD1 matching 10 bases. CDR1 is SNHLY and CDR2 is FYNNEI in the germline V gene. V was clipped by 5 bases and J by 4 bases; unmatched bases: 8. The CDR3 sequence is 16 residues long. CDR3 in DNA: TGTGCCAGCAGTACTCAGGGACAGGGGCTTTACAATGAGCAGTTCTTC. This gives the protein CASSTQGQGLYNEQFF.

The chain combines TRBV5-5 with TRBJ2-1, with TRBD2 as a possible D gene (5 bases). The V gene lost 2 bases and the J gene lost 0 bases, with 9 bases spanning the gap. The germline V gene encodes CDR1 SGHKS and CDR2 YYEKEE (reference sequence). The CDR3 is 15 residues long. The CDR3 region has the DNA TGTGCCAGCAGCTTTATTGGGAGCTCCTACAATGAGCAGTTCTTC. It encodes CASSFIGSSYNEQFF.

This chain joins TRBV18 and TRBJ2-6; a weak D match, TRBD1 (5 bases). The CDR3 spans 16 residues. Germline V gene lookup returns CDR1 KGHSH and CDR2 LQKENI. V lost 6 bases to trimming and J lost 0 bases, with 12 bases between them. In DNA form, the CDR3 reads TGTGCCAGCTCTCTTACTCAGGGCTCTGGGGCCAACGTCCTGACTTTC. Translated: CASSLTQGSGANVLTF.

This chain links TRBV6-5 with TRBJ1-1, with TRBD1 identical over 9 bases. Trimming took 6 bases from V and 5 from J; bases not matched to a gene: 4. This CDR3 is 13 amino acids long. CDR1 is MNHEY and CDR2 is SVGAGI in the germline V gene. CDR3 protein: CASRDRGRTEAFF. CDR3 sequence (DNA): TGTGCCAGCAGAGACAGGGGGAGAACTGAAGCTTTCTTT.

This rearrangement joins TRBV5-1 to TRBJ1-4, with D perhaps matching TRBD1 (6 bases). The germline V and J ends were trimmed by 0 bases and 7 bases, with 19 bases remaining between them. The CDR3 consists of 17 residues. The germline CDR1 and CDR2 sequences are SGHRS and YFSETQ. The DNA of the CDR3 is TGCGCCAGCAGCTTGGCCCGGGACACCCTATCGGGTGAAAAACTGTTTTTT. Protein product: CASSLARDTLSGEKLFF.

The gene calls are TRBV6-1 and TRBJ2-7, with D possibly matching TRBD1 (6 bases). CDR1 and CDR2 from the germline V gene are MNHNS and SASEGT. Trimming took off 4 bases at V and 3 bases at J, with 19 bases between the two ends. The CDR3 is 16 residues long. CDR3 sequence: CASSGRSTAGDYEQYF. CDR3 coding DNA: TGTGCCAGCAGTGGGCGTTCGACGGCAGGGGACTACGAGCAGTACTTC.

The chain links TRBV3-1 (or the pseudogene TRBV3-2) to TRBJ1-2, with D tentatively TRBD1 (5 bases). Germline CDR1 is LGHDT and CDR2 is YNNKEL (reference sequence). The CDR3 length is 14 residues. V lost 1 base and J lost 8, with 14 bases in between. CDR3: CASSQGVQGRGYTF. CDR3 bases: TGTGCCAGCAGCCAAGGGGTTCAGGGAAGAGGCTACACCTTC.

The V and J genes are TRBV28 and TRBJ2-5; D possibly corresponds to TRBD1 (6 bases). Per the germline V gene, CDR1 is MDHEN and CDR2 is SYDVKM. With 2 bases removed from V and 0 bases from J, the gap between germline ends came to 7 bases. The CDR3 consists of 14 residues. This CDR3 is CASSLPGDQETQYF. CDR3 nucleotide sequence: TGTGCCAGCAGTTTACCAGGGGACCAAGAGACCCAGTACTTC. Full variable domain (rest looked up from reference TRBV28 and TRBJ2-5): DVKVTQSSRYLVKRTGEKVFLECVQDMDHENMFWYRQDPGLGLRLIYFSYDVKMKEKGDIPEGYSVSREKKERFSLILESASTNQTSMYLCASSLPGDQETQYFGPGTRLLVL.

CDR3: CASRLAGGNTGELFF. The CDR3 DNA reads TGTGCCAGCAGACTAGCGGGAGGAAACACCGGGGAGCTGTTTTTT. This chain links TRBV11-3 with TRBJ2-2; TRBD2 agrees at 12 bases. Trimming took 6 bases from V and 2 from J; bases not matched to a gene: 1. Germline V CDR1 and CDR2: SGHNT, YENEEA. This CDR3 has 15 residues.

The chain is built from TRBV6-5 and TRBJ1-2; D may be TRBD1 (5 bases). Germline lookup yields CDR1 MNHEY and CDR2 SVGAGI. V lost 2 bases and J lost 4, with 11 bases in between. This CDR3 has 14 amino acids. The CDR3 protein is CASSYGQGGYGYTF. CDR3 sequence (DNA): TGTGCCAGCAGTTACGGGCAGGGAGGCTATGGCTACACCTTC.

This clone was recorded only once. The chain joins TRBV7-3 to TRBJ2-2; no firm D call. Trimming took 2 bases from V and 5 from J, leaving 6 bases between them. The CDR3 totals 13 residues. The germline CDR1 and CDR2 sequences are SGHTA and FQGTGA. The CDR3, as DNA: TGTGCCAGCAGCTTACAATCAACCGGGGAGCTGTTTTTT. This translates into CASSLQSTGELFF.

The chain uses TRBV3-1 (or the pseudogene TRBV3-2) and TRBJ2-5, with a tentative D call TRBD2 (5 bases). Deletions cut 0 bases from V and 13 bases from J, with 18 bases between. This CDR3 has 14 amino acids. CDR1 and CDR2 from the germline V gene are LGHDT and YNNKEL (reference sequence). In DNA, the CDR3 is TGTGCCAGCAGCCAAGATATTCGGGATAGCGCCTCGTACTTC. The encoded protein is CASSQDIRDSASYF.

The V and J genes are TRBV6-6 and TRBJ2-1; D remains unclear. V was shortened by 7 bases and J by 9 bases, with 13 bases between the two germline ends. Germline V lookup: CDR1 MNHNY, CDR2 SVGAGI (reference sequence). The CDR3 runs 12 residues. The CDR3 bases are TGTGCCAGCACCCCTTACGGGTTTGAGCAGTTCTTC. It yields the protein CASTPYGFEQFF.